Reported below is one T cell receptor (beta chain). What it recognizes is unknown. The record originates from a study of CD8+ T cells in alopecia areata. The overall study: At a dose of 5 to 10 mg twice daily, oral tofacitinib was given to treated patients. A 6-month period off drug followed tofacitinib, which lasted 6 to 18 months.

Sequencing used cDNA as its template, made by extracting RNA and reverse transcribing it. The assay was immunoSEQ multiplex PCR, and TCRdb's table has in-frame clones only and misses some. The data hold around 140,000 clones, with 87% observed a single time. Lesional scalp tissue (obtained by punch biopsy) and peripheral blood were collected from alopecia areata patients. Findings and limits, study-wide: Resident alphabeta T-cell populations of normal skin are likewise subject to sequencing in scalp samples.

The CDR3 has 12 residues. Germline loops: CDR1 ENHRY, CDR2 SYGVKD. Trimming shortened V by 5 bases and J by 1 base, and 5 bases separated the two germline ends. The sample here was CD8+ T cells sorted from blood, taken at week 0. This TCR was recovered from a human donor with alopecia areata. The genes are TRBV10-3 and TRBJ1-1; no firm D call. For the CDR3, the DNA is TGTGCCATCAGTAGGTCGAACACTGAAGCTTTCTTT. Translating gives CAISRSNTEAFF.